The rows below give T cell receptor beta chains drawn from one sample of a study of T cells expressing NK-cell markers. Reprocessing the 5' RACE reads, TCRdb reports a single entry for every CDR3 protein and omits DNA. The listing records some 600,000 distinct CDR3 sequences. The sequenced sample consisted of blood T cells: a sorted CD56 or NKG2C T cell subset, CD4+ or CD8+ T cells, or bulk PBMC T cells (not recorded which). All receptors derive from a man between 18 and 29 years old in good health. Both conserved end residues are part of each CDR3. Fields, in order: J gene, V gene, CDR3 protein.

>TRBJ2-3|TRBV5-1
CASSLVGEDTQYF
>TRBJ1-5|TRBV12-3/TRBV12-4
CASSVGQGGNQPQHF
>TRBJ2-3|TRBV30
CAWTGGVNTDTQYF
>TRBJ2-7|TRBV4-2
CASSHLPEDRGLDEQYF
>TRBJ1-6|TRBV27
CASSWGSSYNSPLHF
>TRBJ2-5|TRBV5-1
CASRDRAGETQYF
>TRBJ2-1|TRBV4-3
CASSQAWTTHNEQFF
>TRBJ1-1|TRBV6-2/TRBV6-3
CASSYRAGTEAFF
>TRBJ2-1|TRBV7-9
CASSTSRTGANEQFF
>TRBJ2-5|TRBV20-1
CSAQSRRKQTQYF
>TRBJ1-4|TRBV6-5
CASSYSMGRGSNEKLFF
>TRBJ2-7|TRBV4-2
CASSQYREPSYEQYF
>TRBJ2-3|TRBV11-2
CASSLDLPMNPSTDTQYF
>TRBJ2-1|TRBV5-5
CASGVLAGGTYNEQFF
>TRBJ2-3|TRBV10-3
CAISETGFRRSTDTQYF
>TRBJ1-1|TRBV7-2
CASSWRTLGNTEAFF
>TRBJ2-5|TRBV29-1
CSVGGRFAETQYF